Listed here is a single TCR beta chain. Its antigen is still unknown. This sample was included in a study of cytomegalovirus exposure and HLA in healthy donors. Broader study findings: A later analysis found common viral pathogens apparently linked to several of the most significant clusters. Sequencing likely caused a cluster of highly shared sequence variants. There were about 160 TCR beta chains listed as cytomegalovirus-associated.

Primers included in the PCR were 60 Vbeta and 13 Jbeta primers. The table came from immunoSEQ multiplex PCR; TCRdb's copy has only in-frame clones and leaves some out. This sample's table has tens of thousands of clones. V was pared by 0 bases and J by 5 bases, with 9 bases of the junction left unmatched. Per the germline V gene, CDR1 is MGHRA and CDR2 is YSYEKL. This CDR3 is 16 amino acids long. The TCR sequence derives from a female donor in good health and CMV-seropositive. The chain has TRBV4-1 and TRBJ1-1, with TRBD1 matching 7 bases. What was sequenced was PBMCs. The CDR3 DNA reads TGCGCCAGCAGCCAAGATCGAACGGGACAGAAAACTGAAGCTTTCTTT. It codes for CASSQDRTGQKTEAFF.